A selection of T cell receptor beta chains follows, all from one sample in a study of CXCR3-negative and CXCR3-positive naive CD8 T cells. TCRdb reprocessed the 5' RACE reads and stores each CDR3 protein as one record, lacking DNA. The sample has 70,000 to 95,000 distinct CDR3 sequences, and its top ten clones hold around 1.7%. Sequencing was performed on naive CXCR3- CD8+ T cells from blood. These receptors came from a human donor in good health. Some clones in this sample may be carry-over from other donors' samples. Each CDR3 is given with its conserved first and last residue. The order of the fields is CDR3 protein, J gene, V gene.

CDR3 protein: CASNSWSGPSGNTIYF
J gene: TRBJ1-3
V gene: TRBV28

CDR3 protein: CSVKGLAGYNEQFF
J gene: TRBJ2-1
V gene: TRBV29-1

CDR3 protein: CASSLGPAMDTEAFF
J gene: TRBJ1-1
V gene: TRBV28

CDR3 protein: CSVGPASNTGELFF
J gene: TRBJ2-2
V gene: TRBV29-1

CDR3 protein: CASSPLDTQETQYF
J gene: TRBJ2-5
V gene: TRBV5-1

CDR3 protein: CASSQITRTFNEQFF
J gene: TRBJ2-1
V gene: TRBV3-1

CDR3 protein: CASSLDGGNEQFF
J gene: TRBJ2-1
V gene: TRBV7-8

CDR3 protein: CASSTRDNDYEQYF
J gene: TRBJ2-7
V gene: TRBV21-1

CDR3 protein: CASSLGLGGNEQFF
J gene: TRBJ2-1
V gene: TRBV28

CDR3 protein: CASSHYKANYEQYF
J gene: TRBJ2-7
V gene: TRBV14

CDR3 protein: CASSVPRGSGNTIYF
J gene: TRBJ1-3
V gene: TRBV9